This T cell receptor beta chain comes out of a study of blood T cell repertoires in COVID-19. J lost 6 bases, V lost 8 bases, and 7 bases had no gene match. Germline CDR1 and CDR2: KGHSH and LQKENI. CDR3 length: 13 amino acids. This clone was seen just once. Sequencing was performed with immunoSEQ multiplex PCR; in TCRdb, only in-frame clones are kept and a portion is missing. The sample includes approximately 93,000 clones, 74% of them seen just once. While infection was still active, Seattle patients were enrolled and then followed longitudinally. The receptor's source is a man in his 70s with COVID-19, enrolled during active disease. Sequenced input: peripheral blood. The J gene is TRBJ1-2, the V gene TRBV18; TRBD1 agrees at 9 bases. The CDR3 is CASRLGTGNGYTF. CDR3 DNA: TGTGCCAGCCGTTTAGGGACAGGGAATGGCTACACCTTC. Looking up the rest from reference TRBV18 and TRBJ1-2 gives the full variable domain: NAGVMQNPRHLVRRRGQEARLRCSPMKGHSHVYWYRQLPEEGLKFMVYLQKENIIDESGMPKERFSAEFPKEGPSILRIQQVVRGDSAAYFCASRLGTGNGYTFGSGTRLTVV.